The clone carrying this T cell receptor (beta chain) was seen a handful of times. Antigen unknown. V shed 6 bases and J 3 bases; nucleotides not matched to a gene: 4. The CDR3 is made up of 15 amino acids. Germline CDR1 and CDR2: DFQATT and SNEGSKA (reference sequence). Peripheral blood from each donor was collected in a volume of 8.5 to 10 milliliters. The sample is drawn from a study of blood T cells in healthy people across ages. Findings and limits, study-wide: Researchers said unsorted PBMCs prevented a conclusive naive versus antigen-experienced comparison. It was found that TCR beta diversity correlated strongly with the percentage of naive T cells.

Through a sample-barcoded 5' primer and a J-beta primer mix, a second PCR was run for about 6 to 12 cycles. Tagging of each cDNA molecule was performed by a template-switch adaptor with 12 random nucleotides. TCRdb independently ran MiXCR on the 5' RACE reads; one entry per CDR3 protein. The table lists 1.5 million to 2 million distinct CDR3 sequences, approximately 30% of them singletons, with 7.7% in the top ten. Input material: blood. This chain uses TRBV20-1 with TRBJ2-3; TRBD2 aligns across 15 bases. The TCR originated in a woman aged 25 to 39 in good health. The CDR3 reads CSARTSGRGTDTQYF. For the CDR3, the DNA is TGCAGTGCCCGGACTAGCGGGAGGGGTACAGATACGCAGTATTTT.